This passage covers 8 T cell receptor beta chains from one sample sequenced in a study of radiotherapy plus CTLA-4 blockade in lung cancer. Sequencing was performed with immunoSEQ multiplex PCR; in TCRdb, only in-frame clones are kept and a portion is missing. The sample lists about 94,000 clones; around 80% were seen once. This specimen was peripheral blood, taken from a patient treated with radiotherapy plus ipilimumab. Receptors originate from a human donor with non-small cell lung cancer that progressed on radiotherapy plus ipilimumab.

This clone appeared a few times. The V gene is TRBV9, the J gene TRBJ1-2, with 8 bases that match TRBD1. The CDR3 is made up of 14 amino acids. V was pared by 0 bases and J by 5 bases, with 3 bases of the junction left unmatched. CDR1 and CDR2 from the germline V gene are SGDLS and YYNGEE. CDR3 coding DNA: TGTGCCAGCAGCGTAGAGGGACAGGCATATGGCTACACCTTC. This encodes CASSVEGQAYGYTF.

The chain links TRBV30 to TRBJ2-7, with D tentatively TRBD1 (5 bases). Between the trimmed V and J ends, which lost 5 bases and 6 bases, there was a span of 14 bases. This CDR3 has 12 residues. CDR1 is GTSNPN, CDR2 SVGIG, per germline (reference sequence). The CDR3: CAWGPQGSEQYF. The CDR3 region has the DNA TGTGCCTGGGGGCCGCAGGGTTCCGAGCAGTACTTC. Variable domain in full (rest from reference TRBV30 and TRBJ2-7): SQTIHQWPATLVQPVGSPLSLECTVEGTSNPNLYWYRQAAGRGLQLLFYSVGIGQISSEVPQNLSASRPQDRQFILSSKKLLLSDSGFYLCAWGPQGSEQYFGPGTRLTVT.

The CDR3 here is CASSPRDRKNNEQFF. CDR3 bases: TGTGCCAGCAGTCCCCGGGACAGGAAAAACAATGAGCAGTTCTTC. V gene TRBV6-5 combines with J gene TRBJ2-1; 8 bases are a match to TRBD1. The V gene's germline CDR1 is MNHEY and CDR2 SVGAGI. The CDR3 is made up of 15 amino acids. V was clipped by 5 bases and J by 5 bases; unmatched bases: 8.

This clone was seen only a few times. The chain recombines TRBV28 with TRBJ1-5, with a tentative D call TRBD1 (5 bases). This CDR3 contains 12 residues. Trimming removed 7 bases at V and 6 bases at J, with 10 bases between. The germline V gene encodes CDR1 MDHEN and CDR2 SYDVKM. CDR3 nucleotide sequence: TGTGCCAGCACAGGGCTTGGTCAGCCCCAGCATTTT. As protein: CASTGLGQPQHF. Drawing the rest from reference TRBV28 and TRBJ1-5, the complete variable domain is DVKVTQSSRYLVKRTGEKVFLECVQDMDHENMFWYRQDPGLGLRLIYFSYDVKMKEKGDIPEGYSVSREKKERFSLILESASTNQTSMYLCASTGLGQPQHFGDGTRLSIL.

The gene calls are TRBV28 and TRBJ2-1; 9 nucleotides align to TRBD2. Per germline, CDR1 MDHEN and CDR2 SYDVKM. V lost 2 bases to trimming and J lost 6 bases; unmatched junction nucleotides: 5. The CDR3 has 15 residues. The CDR3 DNA reads TGTGCCAGCAGTTTAGCAGCGGGAGGTATCAATGAGCAGTTCTTC. Amino acid sequence: CASSLAAGGINEQFF.

The chain employs TRBV19 and TRBJ2-2; 7 bases line up with TRBD2. The germline gives CDR1 LNHDA, CDR2 SQIVND (reference sequence). The junction had 4 bases not matched to a gene; V was cut back by 5 bases and J by 1 base. The CDR3 covers 15 residues. The CDR3 nucleotides are TGTGCCAGTAGTGTCCGGACTAGGAACACCGGGGAGCTGTTTTTT. Translation gives CASSVRTRNTGELFF.

This clone was picked up one time. The CDR3 DNA reads TGTGCCAGCAGCCTCCCCGGGCTAGGGAAGGGGGCCGGGGAGCTGTTTTTT. Translating it yields CASSLPGLGKGAGELFF. The chain links TRBV5-6 to TRBJ2-2; TRBD1 might be the D (6 bases). The germline gives CDR1 SGHDT, CDR2 YYEEEE. The CDR3 spans 17 residues. Deletions cut 4 bases from V and 6 bases from J, with 22 bases between.

The chain recombines TRBV15 with TRBJ2-7; TRBD1 agrees at 9 bases. This CDR3 has 16 amino acids. The germline V gene encodes CDR1 LNHNV and CDR2 YYDKDF (reference sequence). The J segment lost 5 bases and the V segment lost 3 bases, leaving 11 bases of the junction unmatched. The CDR3: CATSSPSGTGIHEQYF. The CDR3, as DNA: TGTGCCACCAGCAGTCCCTCCGGGACAGGGATCCACGAGCAGTACTTC.